This TCR beta chain is drawn from a study of monozygotic twins with inflammatory bowel disease. Points from the study as a whole: People with IBD had fewer clonotypes in common with others than healthy twins did, especially with disease activity. No discrimination was achieved between different T cell subtypes.

The germline V gene encodes CDR1 SQVTM and CDR2 ANQGSEA. The CDR3 runs 12 residues. With respect to this clonotype: The antigen remains unidentified.

The quantity of total RNA per TCR library was around 3.5 ug. TCRdb reprocessed the 5' RACE reads and reports one entry per CDR3 protein, with no DNA. The repertoire table contains approximately 400,000 distinct CDR3 sequences. RNA in its total form was extracted from whole blood, and T cells were not sorted. This rearrangement joins TRBV29-1 to TRBJ2-5; TCRdb proposes TRBD1, but this gene call is untestable without DNA. Material for sequencing was blood. This receptor was identified in a human donor with ulcerative colitis or Crohn's disease, or a healthy co-twin of an affected twin (not recorded which). This chain's CDR3 is CSAYRGSETQYF.